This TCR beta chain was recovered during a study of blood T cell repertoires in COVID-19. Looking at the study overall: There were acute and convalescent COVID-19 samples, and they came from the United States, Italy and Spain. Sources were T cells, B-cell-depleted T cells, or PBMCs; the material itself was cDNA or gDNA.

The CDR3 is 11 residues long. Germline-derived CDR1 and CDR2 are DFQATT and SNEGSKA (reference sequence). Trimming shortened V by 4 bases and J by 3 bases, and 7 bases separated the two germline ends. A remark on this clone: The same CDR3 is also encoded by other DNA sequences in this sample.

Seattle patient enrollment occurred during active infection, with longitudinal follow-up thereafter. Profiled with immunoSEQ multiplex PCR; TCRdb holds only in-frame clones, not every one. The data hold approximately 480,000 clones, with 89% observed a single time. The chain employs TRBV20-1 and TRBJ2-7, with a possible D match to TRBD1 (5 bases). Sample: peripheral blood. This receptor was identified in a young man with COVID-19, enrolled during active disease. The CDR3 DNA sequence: TGCAGTGCTAACCAGGGCTACGAGCAGTACTTC. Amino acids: CSANQGYEQYF.